This T cell receptor beta chain emerged from a study of T cells in localized non-small cell lung cancer. Study outcomes and limitations: Uninvolved adjacent lung, not tumor, had the highest T cell clonality.

CDR1 is MNHEY, CDR2 SVGAGI, per germline. Unmatched junction bases numbered 9, after V lost 6 bases and J lost 6 bases. The CDR3 has 15 residues. Here immunoSEQ multiplex PCR was the method, and the copy in TCRdb shows in-frame clones only, minus some. The repertoire holds tens of thousands of clones, with approximately 88% as singletons. A remark on this clone: What it recognizes is unknown.

The chain is built from TRBV6-5 and TRBJ2-1; 9 bases align to TRBD1. The clonotype comes from a woman between 35 and 75 years old with stage I lung adenocarcinoma. Sequenced material: peripheral blood, taken before any cancer treatment. The CDR3 region is CASSLYRGPRNEQFF. CDR3 sequence (DNA): TGTGCCAGCAGCTTATACAGGGGGCCGCGCAATGAGCAGTTCTTC.